This is a list of T cell receptor beta chains from one sample in a study of cytomegalovirus exposure and HLA in healthy donors. TCRdb's copy holds only in-frame clones and misses some; the assay was immunoSEQ multiplex PCR. In the table there are roughly 150,000 clones, roughly 80% of which are singletons. The sequencing input was PBMCs. These receptors were collected from a woman in her thirties or forties in good health and CMV-seronegative. Each CDR3 is given with its conserved first and last residue. D genes are given only for firm matches. Some rows have no size entry. The others give once, few or many, or a class for an expanded clone.

>TRBV15|.|.|TRBJ1-5
TGTGCCACCAGCAGAGATCCGGGCAGGGGAAGCAATCAGCCCCAGCATTTT
CATSRDPGRGSNQPQHF
>TRBV2|.|.|TRBJ1-2
TGTGCCAGCAGTGTTTTGGTACATTCTAACTATGGCTACACCTTC
CASSVLVHSNYGYTF
>TRBV6-4|TRBD2|.|TRBJ2-1
TGTGCCACCACACCCCAAGCGGGGGGCCATGGTGAGCAGTTCTTC
CATTPQAGGHGEQFF
>TRBV5-6|.|.|TRBJ1-2
TGTGCCAGCAGCTCTCTCGCGAGACAGCCTTCAATTGCCTTC
CASSSLARQPSIAF
>TRBV10-3|.|.|TRBJ2-7
TGTGCCACCAACGGGATTGGGTTGGCCGAGCAGTACTTC
CATNGIGLAEQYF
>TRBV6-5|.|few|TRBJ1-2
TGTGCCAGCAGTTACTCGGACAGTGGCTACACCTTC
CASSYSDSGYTF
>TRBV27|.|.|TRBJ2-3
TGTGCCAGCAAGGTCGCAGGGGCCACAGATACGCAGTATTTT
CASKVAGATDTQYF
>TRBV5-4|.|.|TRBJ1-1
TGTGCCAGCAGCGCAATTCGGGGTCGGACTGAAGCTTTCTTT
CASSAIRGRTEAFF
>TRBV2|.|.|TRBJ1-2
TGTGCCAGATATTGGTCGCCTGGCCACACCTTC
CARYWSPGHTF
>TRBV15|TRBD1|.|TRBJ1-1
TGTGCCACCAGCAGAGGAGTGGGACAGGGAGGAACTGAAGCTTTCTTT
CATSRGVGQGGTEAFF
>TRBV19|TRBD2|.|TRBJ2-1
TGTGCCAGTAGTATCCCTGGACTAGCGGGGGACAATGAGCAGTTCTTC
CASSIPGLAGDNEQFF
>TRBV15|.|.|TRBJ2-1
TGTGCCACCAGCAGCAGATCGGGGGATAACTACAATGAGCAGTTCTTC
CATSSRSGDNYNEQFF
>TRBV7-9|.|.|TRBJ1-1
TGTGCCAGCAGCGATCGGGGCACTGAAGCTTTCTTT
CASSDRGTEAFF
>TRBV6-1|.|few|TRBJ1-6
TGTGCCAGCAGTTTCACATCATCACCCCTCCACTTT
CASSFTSSPLHF
>TRBV2|.|.|TRBJ1-2
TGTGCCAGCAGCGGACAGCTCTATGGCTACACCTTC
CASSGQLYGYTF
>TRBV30|.|.|TRBJ2-1
TGTGCCCCCCCGAGACTCAGCTACAATGAGCAGTTCTTC
CAPPRLSYNEQFF
>TRBV4-2|TRBD2|.|TRBJ2-3
TGTGCCAGCAGCCGCGAACTAGCGGGGGTTACAGATACGCAGTATTTT
CASSRELAGVTDTQYF
>TRBV5-1|.|.|TRBJ1-6
TGCGCCAGCAGCTTGGAACAGGGTAGCGAAACCCTCCACTTT
CASSLEQGSETLHF
>TRBV6-4|.|.|TRBJ2-1
TGTGCCAGCAGTGACTCTTTCGGGGGCAATGAGCAGTTCTTC
CASSDSFGGNEQFF
>TRBV30|TRBD1|.|TRBJ2-5
TGTGCCTGGAGCCCGGGACAGAGGGAGACCCAGTACTTC
CAWSPGQRETQYF
>TRBV4-2|TRBD1|.|TRBJ1-1
TGTGCCAGCGCCCTAGGCCAGGGGGCTAAAGGCACTGAAGCTTTCTTT
CASALGQGAKGTEAFF
>TRBV11-2|TRBD2|once|TRBJ2-3
TGTGCCAGCAGCTTAGAGGGACTAGCCCTCACAGATACGCAGTATTTT
CASSLEGLALTDTQYF
>TRBV15|.|.|TRBJ1-5
TGTGCCACCAGCAGAGATCGGGGTAGGCAGCCCCAGCATTTT
CATSRDRGRQPQHF
>TRBV6-1|.|once|TRBJ1-2
TGTGCCAGCAGTGAAGTCGGCAGGGAGGGCTATGGCTACACCTTC
CASSEVGREGYGYTF
>TRBV18|.|few|TRBJ1-1
TGTGCCAGCTCACCAATCCTTCAGGGAAGGACTGAAGCTTTCTTT
CASSPILQGRTEAFF
>TRBV5-4|TRBD1|.|TRBJ1-4
TGTGCCAGCAGCTCCACAGGGGTTCTCGGTGAAAAACTGTTTTTT
CASSSTGVLGEKLFF
>TRBV6-5|TRBD2|.|TRBJ2-1
TGTGCCAGCAGTTATTCTAGCGGGGGGGCGCGGGAGCAGTTCTTC
CASSYSSGGAREQFF
>TRBV7-8|.|.|TRBJ1-5
TGTGCCAGCAGCTTAAACTTCGGCGGAGTTCGCAATCAGCCCCAGCATTTT
CASSLNFGGVRNQPQHF
>TRBV18|.|once|TRBJ1-2
TGTGCCAGCTCGGCAGCCCAGCAAGAGGACTACACCTTC
CASSAAQQEDYTF
>TRBV6-6|TRBD1|.|TRBJ2-7
TGTGCCAGCAACTGGGACAGATATTCCTACGAGCAGTACTTC
CASNWDRYSYEQYF
>TRBV4-1|.|.|TRBJ1-5
TGCGCCAGCAGCCCCCTCTGGGCACTGATCAATCAGCCCCAGCATTTT
CASSPLWALINQPQHF
>TRBV18|.|.|TRBJ1-1
TGTGCCAGCTCATCCGACAGGTCCGGCACTGAAGCTTTCTTT
CASSSDRSGTEAFF
>TRBV6-1|TRBD2|.|TRBJ2-3
TGTGCCAGCAGCCCCGGGACTAGCGGGACGGATACGCAGTATTTT
CASSPGTSGTDTQYF
>TRBV6-5|TRBD1|few|TRBJ1-1
TGTGCCAGCAGTTACTACGGACAGGGGAACACTGAAGCTTTCTTT
CASSYYGQGNTEAFF
>TRBV30|.|few|TRBJ1-5
TGTGCCTGGAGCGTGGGGACAAGGGAAAATCAGCCCCAGCATTTT
CAWSVGTRENQPQHF
>TRBV9|.|.|TRBJ1-2
TGTGCCAGCAGCGTAGTCGAACAGGCCCTTTGGGACTATGGCTACACCTTC
CASSVVEQALWDYGYTF
>TRBV18|.|.|TRBJ1-4
TGTGCCAGCTCACCTGCCGGGTTTGAGGAAAAACTGTTTTTT
CASSPAGFEEKLFF
>TRBV19|.|.|TRBJ1-4
TGTGCCAGTAACATGGGGCAGGTTGCAACTAATGAAAAACTGTTTTTT
CASNMGQVATNEKLFF
>TRBV25-1|TRBD1|.|TRBJ1-4
TGTGCCAGCAGTCCTCGGGACAGACGGGAAAAACTGTTTTTT
CASSPRDRREKLFF
>TRBV4-1|.|.|TRBJ2-5
TGCGCCAGCAGCTCCCAACACGTAGCGGCCCAGTACTTC
CASSSQHVAAQYF
>TRBV5-1|TRBD2|.|TRBJ2-5
TGCGCCAGCAGCTTGGTGGGGGGGACGGAAGAGACCCAGTACTTC
CASSLVGGTEETQYF
>TRBV25-1|.|.|TRBJ2-6
TGTGCCAGACCAGGGTCTGGGGCCAACGTCCTGACTTTC
CARPGSGANVLTF
>TRBV28|.|.|TRBJ1-2
TGTGCCAGCAGTTCCGCCGGGACAACCAACTATGGCTACACCTTC
CASSSAGTTNYGYTF
>TRBV5-1|TRBD2|.|TRBJ2-5
TGCGCCAGCAGCTTGGTAGCGGGGGGACAAGAGACCCAGTACTTC
CASSLVAGGQETQYF
>TRBV7-9|.|.|TRBJ1-2
TGTGCCAGCAGCATGGTGGCAGGGGAAGGCTACACCTTC
CASSMVAGEGYTF
>TRBV5-4|.|.|TRBJ2-1
TGTGCCAGCAGCCTAGGACAGAGCTCCTACAATGAGCAGTTCTTC
CASSLGQSSYNEQFF
>TRBV6-1|TRBD1|few|TRBJ1-4
TGTGCCAGCAGTGGAAATCCGGGACAGGGGGACGAAAAACTGTTTTTT
CASSGNPGQGDEKLFF
>TRBV10-3|TRBD2|few|TRBJ2-7
TGTGCCATCAGTGAGTCTCGGGAGCGGGGGGGCCCGCCCGAGCAGTACTTC
CAISESRERGGPPEQYF
>TRBV5-1|TRBD2|.|TRBJ2-7
TGCGCCAGCAGCTTAACTGCGGGGGACTCCTACGAGCAGTACTTC
CASSLTAGDSYEQYF
>TRBV30|TRBD2|.|TRBJ2-7
TGTGCCTGGAGCCCCGGGACTAGGGCTCGTGAGCAGTACTTC
CAWSPGTRAREQYF
>TRBV19|.|.|TRBJ1-5
TGTGCCACCCAGGGAGGTTTCAATCAGCCCCAGCATTTT
CATQGGFNQPQHF